Shown below are 27 T cell receptor beta chains from a single sample sequenced in a study of cytomegalovirus exposure and HLA in healthy donors. The PCR contained 60 Vbeta and 13 Jbeta primers. Using immunoSEQ multiplex PCR, the repertoire was profiled, and TCRdb retains in-frame clones only, with some absent. Of around 76,000 clones detected, around 72% appear once; the ten largest clones hold 15% to 20%. The sequencing sample was made of PBMCs. The receptors originated from a woman in her forties in good health and CMV-seropositive.

The CDR3, as DNA: TGTGCCAGCAGCCTTCGGACTAGCGGCCAAGAGACCCAGTACTTC. It translates to CASSLRTSGQETQYF. The V gene is TRBV5-4, the J gene TRBJ2-5; TRBD2 matches at 10 bases. After removal of 4 bases from V and 1 base from J, the junction contained 4 bases not matched to a gene. The CDR3 extends over 15 amino acids. From germline, CDR1 is SGHNT and CDR2 YYREEE (reference sequence).

The chain joins TRBV7-2 to TRBJ1-1; a weak D match, TRBD1 (6 bases). CDR3 length: 15 residues. Trimming took 5 bases from V and 4 from J, leaving 17 bases between them. The germline V gene has CDR1 SGHTA and CDR2 FQGNSA. The CDR3, as DNA: TGTGCCAGCAGCCCCCAGGCGGGGGCCCCCACTGAAGCTTTCTTT. The encoded protein is CASSPQAGAPTEAFF.

The V call is TRBV27, the J call TRBJ1-4; D possibly corresponds to TRBD1 (5 bases). Germline V gene sequence: CDR1 MNHEY, CDR2 SMNVEV (reference sequence). This CDR3 comprises 15 residues. Trimming pared 6 bases from V and 2 bases from J, leaving 13 bases between. The CDR3 loop is CASRYNRRTNEKLFF. The DNA of the CDR3 is TGTGCCAGCAGATACAACAGGCGGACTAATGAAAAACTGTTTTTT.

This clone was seen a few times. The chain links TRBV7-2 to TRBJ2-7, with 10 bases that match TRBD1. Per germline, CDR1 SGHTA and CDR2 FQGNSA. The CDR3 covers 15 residues. V shed 5 bases, J shed 5 bases, and the junction held 9 bases outside the gene matches. The CDR3: CASSQRDRGTHEQYF. CDR3 nucleotide sequence: TGTGCCAGCAGCCAAAGGGACAGGGGAACCCACGAGCAGTACTTC. The variable domain in full, completed from reference TRBV7-2 and TRBJ2-7, reads GAGVSQSPSNKVTEKGKDVELRCDPISGHTALYWYRQSLGQGLEFLIYFQGNSAPDKSGLPSDRFSAERTGGSVSTLTIQRTQQEDSAVYLCASSQRDRGTHEQYFGPGTRLTVT.

The chain has TRBV28 and TRBJ2-7, with D possibly being TRBD1 (6 bases). The germline gives CDR1 MDHEN, CDR2 SYDVKM. V was pared by 6 bases and J by 2 bases, with 14 bases between. The CDR3 contains 14 residues. The chain's CDR3 is CASSSDSRTYEQYF. The CDR3 DNA follows: TGTGCCAGCAGCTCGGACAGCCGTACCTACGAGCAGTACTTC.

CDR3 DNA sequence: TGTGCCAGCAGCCCCCAAAGGGCGGGAGGGGAGACCCAGTACTTC. Residues: CASSPQRAGGETQYF. The chain couples TRBV9 to TRBJ2-5; TRBD2 agrees at 9 bases. The CDR3 length is 15 residues. In germline, CDR1 is SGDLS, CDR2 YYNGEE. J was trimmed by 5 bases and V by 4 bases; bases with no gene match: 9.

This rearrangement joins TRBV28 to TRBJ2-7, with 9 bases identical to TRBD2. Trimming cost V 3 bases and J 0 bases; bases outside gene matches: 6. Germline values: CDR1 MDHEN, CDR2 SYDVKM. CDR3 length equals 16 residues. In DNA, the CDR3 is TGTGCCAGCAGTTTTCCCCAGACTAGCGGCTCCTACGAGCAGTACTTC. Its translation: CASSFPQTSGSYEQYF.

The chain carries TRBV18 and TRBJ1-4; the match to TRBD1 covers 7 bases. Germline trimming cut 5 bases from V and 8 bases from J; bases unmatched to any gene: 11. The CDR3 totals 15 residues. The germline gives CDR1 KGHSH, CDR2 LQKENI. The CDR3 DNA reads TGTGCCAGCTCAAGACAGGGATCAATGATGGAAAAACTGTTTTTT. Residues: CASSRQGSMMEKLFF.

The chain has TRBV5-5 and TRBJ1-5; D unresolved. Trimming left V 0 bases short and J 5 bases short, with 9 bases between. Germline assignment: CDR1 SGHKS and CDR2 YYEKEE (reference sequence). CDR3 length: 14 residues. Here the CDR3 DNA reads TGTGCCAGCAGCTTGGGAATTGCGGATCAGCCCCAGCATTTT. Translated, it gives CASSLGIADQPQHF.

This clone was picked up one time. The chain has TRBV10-3 and TRBJ1-2; D gene ambiguous. V was shortened by 0 bases and J by 4 bases, with 12 bases between the two germline ends. This CDR3 comprises 15 residues. Looked up from germline, CDR1 is ENHRY and CDR2 is SYGVKD. DNA of the CDR3: TGTGCCATCAGTGAGTCACCAACCTCAGGCTATGGCTACACCTTC. Residues: CAISESPTSGYGYTF.

J is TRBJ1-1 and V is TRBV29-1; possibly TRBD1 for D (6 bases). V lost 5 bases to trimming and J lost 5 bases, with 15 bases between them. Germline CDR1 SQVTM, CDR2 ANQGSEA. The CDR3 is 13 amino acids. The CDR3: CSVISGVRTEAFF. DNA for the CDR3: TGCAGCGTTATTTCAGGGGTTCGAACTGAAGCTTTCTTT.

The chain carries TRBV9 and TRBJ1-6; tentatively, D is TRBD1 (5 bases). The CDR3 is 15 residues long. The V gene's germline CDR1 is SGDLS and CDR2 YYNGEE. The V end lost 0 bases, the J end lost 10 bases, and 14 bases lay between the germline ends. As DNA, the CDR3 is TGTGCCAGCAGCGTAGGGGGCGGGGGGAACTCACCCCTCCACTTT. Translating it yields CASSVGGGGNSPLHF.

This clone was seen a few times. V usage is TRBV6-1 and J usage is TRBJ1-1, with D possibly matching TRBD1 (5 bases). The CDR3 covers 15 residues. Deletions cut 5 bases from V and 3 bases from J, with 16 bases between. The germline CDR1 and CDR2 sequences are MNHNS and SASEGT. Written as DNA, the CDR3 is TGTGCCAGCAGTACAAGCGGGACGGGCGACACTGAAGCTTTCTTT. Protein product: CASSTSGTGDTEAFF.

In its sample, this clone was seen once. This rearrangement joins TRBV6-1 to TRBJ1-4, with D maybe TRBD1 (6 bases). The CDR3 is 14 amino acids. Germline values: CDR1 MNHNS, CDR2 SASEGT. V lost 4 bases and J 3 bases, leaving 9 bases between the germline ends. CDR3 nucleotide sequence: TGTGCCAGCAGTGGGACAGCGCCTAATGAAAAACTGTTTTTT. The encoded protein is CASSGTAPNEKLFF.

This clone occurred a few times. The chain recombines TRBV15 with TRBJ2-7, with 9 positions matching TRBD2. The V gene end was trimmed by 3 bases and the J gene end by 3 bases; junction bases not matched to a gene: 6. The CDR3 spans 15 residues. Per germline, CDR1 LNHNV and CDR2 YYDKDF (reference sequence). The CDR3 DNA reads TGTGCCACCAGCAGGTCTAGCGGGAACAACTACGAGCAGTACTTC. Amino acids: CATSRSSGNNYEQYF.

The chain uses TRBV5-6 and TRBJ2-7, with 7 bases identical to TRBD2. CDR1 is SGHDT and CDR2 is YYEEEE in the germline V gene. This CDR3 has 12 residues. J gave up 7 bases and V 4 bases, and 5 bases lay outside the gene matches. CDR3 loop: CASSGLGGEQYF. The CDR3 DNA reads as TGTGCCAGCAGCGGACTGGGGGGGGAGCAGTACTTC.

J is TRBJ1-5 and V is TRBV4-2; D gene uncertain. Germline V gene data show CDR1 as LGHNA and CDR2 as YNFKEQ. Trimming stripped 0 bases from V and 7 bases from J, with 16 bases between. The CDR3 spans 16 residues. The CDR3 DNA follows: TGTGCCAGCAGCCAAGAAGGAGGCGAATCTCGGCAGCCCCAGCATTTT. Translated: CASSQEGGESRQPQHF.

The chain employs TRBV7-9 and TRBJ2-1; D perhaps matches TRBD2 (6 bases). Trimming took 5 bases from V and 5 from J, leaving 19 bases between them. Germline CDR1 and CDR2: SEHNR and FQNEAQ (reference sequence). The length of the CDR3 is 16 residues. The CDR3 protein is CASSGDVAGLNNEQFF. DNA for the CDR3: TGTGCCAGCAGCGGCGACGTTGCGGGACTGAACAATGAGCAGTTCTTC.

The rearrangement links TRBV7-6 to TRBJ2-3; D is uncertain. The V gene's germline CDR1 is SGHVS and CDR2 FNYEAQ. V was pared by 1 base and J by 0 bases, with 8 bases between. The CDR3 is 15 residues long. The CDR3 nucleotides read TGTGCCAGCAGCTTAGGCGGATATAGCACAGATACGCAGTATTTT. It encodes CASSLGGYSTDTQYF.

The chain uses TRBV7-9 and TRBJ2-3; 9 positions match TRBD2. CDR3 length: 15 residues. V gave up 1 base and J gave up 1 base; unmatched junction bases: 0. Germline CDR1 SEHNR, CDR2 FQNEAQ (reference sequence). CDR3 region: CASSLGLAGTDTQYF. In DNA, the CDR3 is TGTGCCAGCAGCTTAGGACTAGCGGGCACAGATACGCAGTATTTT.

This clone was observed once. This chain links TRBV7-2 with TRBJ2-2; 8 bases are a match to TRBD2. The V and J ends lost 2 bases and 6 bases, in that order; junction bases with no gene match: 8. The CDR3 length is 16 residues. Germline CDR1 and CDR2: SGHTA and FQGNSA. For the CDR3, the DNA is TGTGCCAGCAGCTTATTCGGGGGGGCAAGGGCCGGGGAGCTGTTTTTT. This gives the protein CASSLFGGARAGELFF.

The chain combines TRBV10-3 with TRBJ1-1; D is possibly TRBD1 (6 bases). The V gene's germline CDR1 is ENHRY and CDR2 SYGVKD. The CDR3 has 15 amino acids. The ends were cut back, 4 bases at V and 5 bases at J, with 17 bases in the middle. CDR3 loop: CAISAGEGGKTEAFF. Here the CDR3 DNA reads TGTGCCATCAGTGCTGGGGAGGGGGGGAAAACTGAAGCTTTCTTT.

The chain employs TRBV4-1 and TRBJ2-6; D possibly corresponds to TRBD2 (6 bases). Germline CDR1 is MGHRA and CDR2 is YSYEKL. The V end lost 8 bases, the J end lost 0 bases, and 23 bases lay between the germline ends. CDR3 length equals 19 residues. CDR3 loop: CASRLMPRGGYSGANVLTF. The DNA for the CDR3 is TGCGCCAGCCGACTCATGCCCCGGGGAGGTTACTCTGGGGCCAACGTCCTGACTTTC.

V is TRBV4-1 and J is TRBJ2-2, with TRBD1 matching 8 bases. CDR1 is MGHRA, CDR2 YSYEKL, per germline. This CDR3 has 17 residues. J lost 0 bases, V lost 1 base, and 4 bases had no gene match. The CDR3 DNA reads as TGCGCCAGCAGCCAAGGGAAGGGACAGGCGAACACCGGGGAGCTGTTTTTT. It specifies CASSQGKGQANTGELFF.

The chain joins TRBV5-1 to TRBJ2-5; TRBD1 matches 7 bases. The closer fit of TRBJ2-7 to the DNA end suggests the J call may be wrong. The CDR3 runs 14 residues. Germline CDR1 is SGHRS and CDR2 is YFSETQ. CDR3 sequence: CASSLRGGSYEQYF. DNA for the CDR3: TGCGCCAGCAGCTTGAGAGGGGGCAGCTACGAGCAGTACTTC.

As DNA, the CDR3 is TGTGCCAGCAGCGCACAGGGGCTAAGCACAGATACGCAGTATTTT. It specifies CASSAQGLSTDTQYF. The rearrangement links TRBV9 to TRBJ2-3; 7 nucleotides line up with TRBD1. V was pared by 3 bases and J by 0 bases, with 4 bases of the junction left unmatched. The CDR3 has 15 residues. CDR1 and CDR2 (germline): SGDLS, YYNGEE.

This clone appeared many times. The chain has TRBV7-9 and TRBJ1-2, with D perhaps TRBD1 (6 bases). Trimming took 8 bases from V and 2 from J, leaving 12 bases between them. CDR3 size: 13 residues. Germline V gives CDR1 SEHNR, CDR2 FQNEAQ (reference sequence). The CDR3 loop is CASGRTDNYGYTF. CDR3 DNA: TGTGCCAGCGGTAGGACAGACAACTATGGCTACACCTTC.